This T cell receptor (beta chain) was observed in a study of Ad26.COV2.S vaccination and SARS-CoV-2 variants. Study-wide points: Substantial response breadth was reportedly seen for spike-specific CD8+ and CD4+ T cells after vaccination.

As regards this clone: No antigen is known for it.

Sequenced by immunoSEQ multiplex PCR; TCRdb stores in-frame clones only, minus some. The sample lists more than 300,000 clones, about 86% seen once, with 1.5% to 2.5% in the top ten. Treatment denoted: some 20 received Ad26.COV2.S at low or high dose, single or two shots; about five received placebo; per-sample allocation not given. Samples analyzed were those drawn on day 63 after the first vaccine or placebo injection. Germline V CDR1 and CDR2: KGHSH, LQKENI. The V and J ends lost 6 bases and 5 bases respectively, with 13 bases between them. The CDR3 covers 13 residues. The material was peripheral blood, obtained in a trial of Ad26.COV2.S vaccine versus placebo. The chain has TRBV18 and TRBJ1-2, with no clear D. The sequence was obtained from a person aged 18-60 years who received the Ad26.COV2.S COVID-19 vaccine or a placebo. CDR3 residues: CASSESAGYGYTF. The CDR3 DNA follows: TGTGCCAGCTCTGAGTCGGCGGGGTATGGCTACACCTTC. Together with reference TRBV18 and TRBJ1-2, the CDR3 gives the full variable domain: NAGVMQNPRHLVRRRGQEARLRCSPMKGHSHVYWYRQLPEEGLKFMVYLQKENIIDESGMPKERFSAEFPKEGPSILRIQQVVRGDSAAYFCASSESAGYGYTFGSGTRLTVV.